This entry features one TCR beta chain sequence. This entry belongs to a study of blood T cell repertoires in COVID-19. Overall study: Samples came from the United States, Italy and Spain, spanning acute and convalescent COVID-19. Nucleic acid was either cDNA or gDNA, and it came from T cells, B-cell-depleted T cells, or PBMCs.

Germline-derived CDR1 and CDR2 are SGHNT and YYREEE (reference sequence). The CDR3 is 16 residues long. The ends lost 0 bases at V and 1 base at J; junction bases unmatched: 0. Original methodology: The assay estimated nucleated cells by amplifying reference gene primers. Sequencing used immunoSEQ multiplex PCR; TCRdb keeps in-frame clones, though not all of them. Clone size and the V and J calls come from that table; the DNA yielded D and trimming. The data contain about 120,000 clones, about nine tenths of them singletons. What was sequenced was peripheral blood. The rearrangement links TRBV5-4 to TRBJ2-1; 11 positions match TRBD2. The clonotype originates from a human donor with active COVID-19. The donor label of this sample is uncertain. CDR3 DNA: TGTGCCAGCAGCTTGGGACTAGCGGGGTCCTACAATGAGCAGTTCTTC. It codes for CASSLGLAGSYNEQFF.